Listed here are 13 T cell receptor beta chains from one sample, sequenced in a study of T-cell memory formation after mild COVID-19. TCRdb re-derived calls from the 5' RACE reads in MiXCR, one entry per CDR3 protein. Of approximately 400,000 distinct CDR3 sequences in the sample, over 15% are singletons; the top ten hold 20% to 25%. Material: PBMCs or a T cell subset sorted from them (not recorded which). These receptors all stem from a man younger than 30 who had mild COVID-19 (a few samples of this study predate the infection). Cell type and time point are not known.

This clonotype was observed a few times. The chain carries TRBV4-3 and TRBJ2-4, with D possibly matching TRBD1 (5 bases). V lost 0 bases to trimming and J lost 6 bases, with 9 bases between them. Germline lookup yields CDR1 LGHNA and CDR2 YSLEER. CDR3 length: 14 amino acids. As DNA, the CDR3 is TGCGCCAGCAGCCAAGAGTGGGGCGGAAACATTCAGTACTTC. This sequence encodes CASSQEWGGNIQYF.

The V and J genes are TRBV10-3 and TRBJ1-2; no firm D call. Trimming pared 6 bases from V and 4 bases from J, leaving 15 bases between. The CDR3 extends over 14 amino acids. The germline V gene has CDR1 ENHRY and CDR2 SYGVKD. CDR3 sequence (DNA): TGTGCCATCAGGGAGATGGACGGCCCCTATGGCTACACCTTC. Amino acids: CAIREMDGPYGYTF.

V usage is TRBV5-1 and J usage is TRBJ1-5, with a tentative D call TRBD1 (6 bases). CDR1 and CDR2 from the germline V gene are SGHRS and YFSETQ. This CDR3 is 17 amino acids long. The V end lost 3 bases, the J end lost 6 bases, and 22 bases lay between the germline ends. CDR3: CASSWSPPTGLLQPQHF. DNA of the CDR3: TGCGCCAGCAGCTGGTCCCCTCCGACAGGCCTTCTTCAGCCCCAGCATTTT.

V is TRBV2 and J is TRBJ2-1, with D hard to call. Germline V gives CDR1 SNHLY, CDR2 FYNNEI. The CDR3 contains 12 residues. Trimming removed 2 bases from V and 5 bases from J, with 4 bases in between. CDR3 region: CASSESDNEQFF. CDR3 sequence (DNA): TGTGCCAGCAGTGAATCCGACAATGAGCAGTTCTTC. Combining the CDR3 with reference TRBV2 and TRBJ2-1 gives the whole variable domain EPEVTQTPSHQVTQMGQEVILRCVPISNHLYFYWYRQILGQKVEFLVSFYNNEISEKSEIFDDQFSVERPDGSNFTLKIRSTKLEDSAMYFCASSESDNEQFFGPGTRLTVL.

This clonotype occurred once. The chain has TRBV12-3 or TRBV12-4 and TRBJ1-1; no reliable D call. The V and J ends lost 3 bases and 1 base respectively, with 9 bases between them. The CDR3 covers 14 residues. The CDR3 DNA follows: TGTGCCAGCAGTTTCTCGGCAGCGAACACTGAAGCTTTCTTT. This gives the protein CASSFSAANTEAFF.

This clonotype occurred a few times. The CDR3 nucleotides read TGTGCCATCGGACAGGGGGCGGGTACTGAAGCTTTCTTT. This gives the protein CAIGQGAGTEAFF. This chain links TRBV10-3 with TRBJ1-1, with TRBD1 matching over 11 bases. The CDR3 contains 13 residues. Germline loops: CDR1 ENHRY, CDR2 SYGVKD. Trimming at V came to 8 bases and at J to 5 bases, leaving 4 bases not matched to a gene.

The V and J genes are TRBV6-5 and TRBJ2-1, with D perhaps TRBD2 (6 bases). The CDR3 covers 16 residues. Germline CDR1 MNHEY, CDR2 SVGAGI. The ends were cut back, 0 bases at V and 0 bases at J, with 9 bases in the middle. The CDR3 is CASSYSWGGSYNEQFF. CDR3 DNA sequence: TGTGCCAGCAGTTACTCTTGGGGAGGCTCCTACAATGAGCAGTTCTTC.

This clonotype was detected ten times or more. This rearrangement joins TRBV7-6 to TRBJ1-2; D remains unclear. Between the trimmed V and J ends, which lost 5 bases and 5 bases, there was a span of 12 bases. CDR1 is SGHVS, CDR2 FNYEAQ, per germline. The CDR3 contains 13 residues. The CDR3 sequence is CASSPGGGYGYTF. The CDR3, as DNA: TGTGCCAGCAGCCCAGGCGGAGGGTATGGCTACACCTTC.

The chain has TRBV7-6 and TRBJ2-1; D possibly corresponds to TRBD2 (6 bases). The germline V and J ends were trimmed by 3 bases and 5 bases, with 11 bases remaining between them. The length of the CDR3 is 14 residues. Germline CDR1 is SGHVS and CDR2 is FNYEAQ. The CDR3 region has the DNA TGTGCCAGCAGCTTGGGACTCGAAAACAATGAGCAGTTCTTC. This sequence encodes CASSLGLENNEQFF.

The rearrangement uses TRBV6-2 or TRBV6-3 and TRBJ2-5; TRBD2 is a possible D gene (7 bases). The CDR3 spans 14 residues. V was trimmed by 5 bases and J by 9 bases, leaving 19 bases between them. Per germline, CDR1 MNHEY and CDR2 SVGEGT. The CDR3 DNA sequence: TGTGCCAGCAGTAGAAGGGGGGGGGCTTCGGCCCAGTACTTC. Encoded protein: CASSRRGGASAQYF.

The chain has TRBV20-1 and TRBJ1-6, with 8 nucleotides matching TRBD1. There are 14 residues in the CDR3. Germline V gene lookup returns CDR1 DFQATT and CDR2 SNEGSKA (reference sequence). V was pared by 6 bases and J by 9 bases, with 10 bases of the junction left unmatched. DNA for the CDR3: TGCAGTGCCCTTTCACAGGGGGATCGTTCACCCCTCCACTTT. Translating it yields CSALSQGDRSPLHF.

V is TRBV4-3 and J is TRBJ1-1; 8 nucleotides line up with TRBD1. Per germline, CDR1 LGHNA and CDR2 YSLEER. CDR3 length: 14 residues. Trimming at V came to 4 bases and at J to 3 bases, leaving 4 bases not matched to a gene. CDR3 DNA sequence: TGCGCCAGCAGCCGCAAGACAGGGGACACTGAAGCTTTCTTT. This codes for CASSRKTGDTEAFF.

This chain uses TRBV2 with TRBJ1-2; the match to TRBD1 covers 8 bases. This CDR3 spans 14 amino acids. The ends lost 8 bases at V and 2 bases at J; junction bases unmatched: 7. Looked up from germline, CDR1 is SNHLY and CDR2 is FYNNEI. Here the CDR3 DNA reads TGTGCCAGCTTAGCGCAGGGGGCAAACTATGGCTACACCTTC. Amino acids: CASLAQGANYGYTF.